This T cell receptor (beta chain) was captured by sequencing in a study of T cell responses to AZD1222 COVID-19 vaccine. Regarding the study as a whole: Vaccine-associated CD4 TCRs spanned spike, dominant at 160-218 and 743-854. Donors skewed white British and female; clonal diversity was possibly underestimated. Rises in breadth and depth of Spike-specific TCRs came after two AZD1222 doses. Among AZD1222 vaccinees, only 5 to 7 were seropositive at baseline.

V lost 0 bases and J lost 5, with 9 bases in between. The germline V gene encodes CDR1 LNHNV and CDR2 YYDKDF (reference sequence). The CDR3 contains 14 residues. The data were produced by immunoSEQ multiplex PCR, yet TCRdb's version contains in-frame clones alone and is incomplete. The repertoire holds some 150,000 clones, under 95% seen once, with approximately 5.3% in the top ten. The sample holds one count of this clone. The antigen is unknown. The TCR was taken from an adult in good health. V and J are TRBV15 and TRBJ2-3; no clear D gene. Source: peripheral blood, taken on day 0 of AZD1222 vaccination. The CDR3 sequence is CATSRDYVEDTQYF. In DNA, the CDR3 is TGTGCCACCAGCAGAGATTATGTTGAAGATACGCAGTATTTT.